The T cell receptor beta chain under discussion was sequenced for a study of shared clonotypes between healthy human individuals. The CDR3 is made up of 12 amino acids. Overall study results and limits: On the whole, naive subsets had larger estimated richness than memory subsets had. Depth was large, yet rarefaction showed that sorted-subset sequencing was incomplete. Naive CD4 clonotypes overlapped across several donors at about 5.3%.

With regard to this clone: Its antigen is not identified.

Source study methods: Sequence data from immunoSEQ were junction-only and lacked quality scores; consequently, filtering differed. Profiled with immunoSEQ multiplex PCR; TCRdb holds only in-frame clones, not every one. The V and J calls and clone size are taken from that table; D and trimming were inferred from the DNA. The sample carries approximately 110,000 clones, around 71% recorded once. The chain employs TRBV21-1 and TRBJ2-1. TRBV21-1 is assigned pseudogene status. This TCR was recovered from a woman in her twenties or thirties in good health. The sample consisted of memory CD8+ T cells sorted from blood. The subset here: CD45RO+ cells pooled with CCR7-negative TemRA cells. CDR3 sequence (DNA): TGTGCCAGCAGCGAATCCTACAATGAGCAGTTCTTC. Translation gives CASSESYNEQFF.